This T cell receptor (beta chain) was retrieved from a study of T cell repertoires in cytomegalovirus infection. This clonotype was seen many times. The antigen remains undetermined. The CDR3 sequence is 15 residues long. The germline CDR1 and CDR2 sequences are SGHTA and FQGNSA. The V gene lost 1 base and the J gene lost 2 bases, with 10 bases spanning the gap. TCRdb fed the reads into MiXCR, producing one record per CDR3 protein. Of about 770,000 distinct CDR3 sequences in the sample, just under 30% were seen once. The chain couples TRBV7-2 to TRBJ2-3; unclear D gene. Source: cultured CD8+ T cells from PBMCs, taken from culture after CMV antigen stimulation. The sequence derives from a human donor in good health (CMV status not recorded). Some clones in this sample may be carry-over from other donors' samples. CDR3 coding DNA: TGTGCCAGCAGCTTAGTTCCCACCTCCACAGATACGCAGTATTTT. Its translation is CASSLVPTSTDTQYF.